Listed below are T cell receptor beta chains from one sample, sequenced in a study of response to subunit inactivated influenza vaccine. TCRdb itself ran the RT-PCR reads through MiXCR, one entry per CDR3 protein. This table has around 600,000 distinct CDR3 sequences, 10% to 12% appearing once. The same data also went into a second study, on T cells expressing NK-cell markers.

The specimen comprised PBMCs from blood, sampled on the day of vaccination. The source is a man aged 45-65 years who received an inactivated influenza vaccine. Each CDR3 is given with its conserved first and last residue. Each record gives: D gene, clone size, J gene, V gene, CDR3 protein, CDR3 DNA. D genes are given only for firm matches. For some rows the clone size is stated as once, few or many, or as a class when expanded; others skip it.

D: .
size: few
J: TRBJ1-2
V: TRBV12-3/TRBV12-4
CDR3: CASSTTWGYENTF
DNA: TGTGCCAGCAGCACTACCTGGGGGTACGAGAACACCTTC

D: .
size: .
J: TRBJ2-7
V: TRBV30
CDR3: CAWSKFSGPVYEQYF
DNA: TGTGCCTGGAGTAAGTTTTCAGGGCCGGTTTACGAGCAGTACTTC

D: .
size: .
J: TRBJ2-2
V: TRBV25-1
CDR3: CASSVMGITGELFF
DNA: TGTGCCAGCAGTGTGATGGGAATCACCGGGGAGCTGTTTTTT

D: TRBD1
size: .
J: TRBJ1-3
V: TRBV3-1
CDR3: CASSSSGTVRSGNTIYF
DNA: TGTGCCAGCAGCTCCTCAGGGACAGTTCGCTCTGGAAACACCATATATTTT

D: .
size: .
J: TRBJ2-4
V: TRBV4-3
CDR3: CASSQDNGRDIQYF
DNA: TGCGCCAGCAGCCAAGATAACGGACGCGACATTCAGTACTTC

D: .
size: few
J: TRBJ1-5
V: TRBV5-6
CDR3: CASSLYTGAGNQPQHF
DNA: TGTGCCAGCAGCTTGTATACGGGGGCAGGCAATCAGCCCCAGCATTTT

D: TRBD2
size: .
J: TRBJ2-1
V: TRBV11-2
CDR3: CASSWGLAGGYEQFF
DNA: TGTGCCAGCAGCTGGGGACTAGCGGGGGGCTATGAGCAGTTCTTC

D: .
size: .
J: TRBJ2-1
V: TRBV20-1
CDR3: CSARGGLARHEQFF
DNA: TGCAGTGCTAGGGGTGGGCTAGCGCGCCATGAGCAGTTCTTC

D: .
size: few
J: TRBJ1-2
V: TRBV6-2/TRBV6-3
CDR3: CASSRPQGYGYTF
DNA: TGTGCCAGCAGTCGTCCTCAGGGCTATGGCTACACCTTC

D: .
size: few
J: TRBJ1-3
V: TRBV5-1
CDR3: CASSSDRRGNTIYF
DNA: TGCGCCAGCAGCTCCGACAGGCGCGGAAACACCATATATTTT

D: TRBD2
size: .
J: TRBJ2-5
V: TRBV6-1
CDR3: CASRLAVYQETQYF
DNA: TGTGCCAGCAGACTAGCGGTGTACCAAGAGACCCAGTACTTC

D: .
size: few
J: TRBJ1-2
V: TRBV6-5
CDR3: CASSYTGRTTSGYGYTF
DNA: TGTGCCAGCAGTTACACAGGTCGAACCACCTCTGGCTATGGCTACACCTTC

D: .
size: .
J: TRBJ2-7
V: TRBV20-1
CDR3: CSAETGPLTEQYF
DNA: TGCAGTGCTGAAACCGGGCCTCTTACAGAGCAGTACTTC

D: .
size: many
J: TRBJ2-1
V: TRBV20-1
CDR3: CSASTGLSSSYNEQFF
DNA: TGCAGTGCTAGTACCGGTCTTTCGAGCTCCTACAATGAGCAGTTCTTC

D: TRBD1
size: many
J: TRBJ2-2
V: TRBV24-1
CDR3: CATSVATGYTGELFF
DNA: TGTGCCACCAGTGTTGCGACAGGGTACACCGGGGAGCTGTTTTTT

D: TRBD1
size: .
J: TRBJ2-3
V: TRBV7-9
CDR3: CASSLAQGVGSDTQYF
DNA: TGTGCCAGCAGCTTGGCGCAGGGGGTTGGGTCAGATACGCAGTATTTT

D: TRBD1
size: few
J: TRBJ2-7
V: TRBV6-5
CDR3: CASSYSGTGAREQYF
DNA: TGTGCCAGCAGTTACTCTGGGACAGGGGCTAGGGAGCAGTACTTC

D: TRBD1
size: .
J: TRBJ2-5
V: TRBV18
CDR3: CASLPGQGRETQYF
DNA: TGTGCCAGTTTACCGGGACAGGGGCGAGAGACCCAGTACTTC

D: TRBD1
size: .
J: TRBJ1-4
V: TRBV5-1
CDR3: CASSYGAGGNEKLFF
DNA: TGCGCCAGCAGCTATGGCGCAGGGGGAAATGAAAAACTGTTTTTT

D: TRBD1
size: few
J: TRBJ1-1
V: TRBV6-1
CDR3: CASSEQQGAQTEAFF
DNA: TGTGCCAGCAGTGAACAACAGGGGGCGCAAACTGAAGCTTTCTTT

D: TRBD1
size: .
J: TRBJ2-1
V: TRBV4-3
CDR3: CASSLYRGPSNEQFF
DNA: TGCGCCAGCAGCCTGTACAGGGGGCCGAGCAATGAGCAGTTCTTC

D: .
size: few
J: TRBJ2-5
V: TRBV21-1
CDR3: CASREAGGQETQYF
DNA: TGTGCCAGCAGGGAAGCGGGAGGTCAAGAGACCCAGTACTTC

D: .
size: .
J: TRBJ2-1
V: TRBV5-5
CDR3: CASSLFADNEQLF
DNA: TGTGCCAGCAGCCTTTTCGCGGACAATGAGCAGCTCTTC

D: TRBD2
size: few
J: TRBJ2-7
V: TRBV14
CDR3: CASSQGPGQGILNLAGGPEQYF
DNA: TGTGCCAGCAGCCAAGGTCCGGGACAGGGCATCCTAAACCTAGCGGGAGGCCCCGAGCAGTACTTC

D: .
size: .
J: TRBJ2-2
V: TRBV29-1
CDR3: CSVLSRQGRGTGELFF
DNA: TGCAGCGTCCTCTCCCGACAGGGGAGGGGCACCGGGGAGCTGTTTTTT

D: TRBD1
size: few
J: TRBJ2-7
V: TRBV9
CDR3: CASSVDRGAYEQYF
DNA: TGTGCCAGCAGCGTTGACAGGGGTGCCTACGAGCAGTACTTC

D: .
size: .
J: TRBJ2-7
V: TRBV18
CDR3: CASSPRGVYEQYF
DNA: TGTGCCAGCAGCCCCAGGGGGGTCTACGAGCAGTACTTC

D: TRBD2
size: .
J: TRBJ2-5
V: TRBV28
CDR3: CASSPAGGPETQYF
DNA: TGTGCCAGCAGCCCAGCGGGAGGGCCAGAGACCCAGTACTTC

D: .
size: .
J: TRBJ2-3
V: TRBV3-1
CDR3: CASTSNPFRTDTQYF
DNA: TGTGCCAGCACCTCGAACCCGTTTCGCACAGATACGCAGTATTTT

D: .
size: .
J: TRBJ1-3
V: TRBV20-1
CDR3: CSARSTGNTIYF
DNA: TGCAGTGCTAGGTCCACTGGAAACACCATATATTTT

D: .
size: .
J: TRBJ1-1
V: TRBV5-6
CDR3: CASSWGDEPAFF
DNA: TGTGCCAGCAGCTGGGGCGATGAGCCGGCTTTCTTT

D: TRBD2
size: .
J: TRBJ2-1
V: TRBV13
CDR3: CASSLLYLAGGARPYNEQFF
DNA: TGTGCCAGCAGCTTATTATACCTAGCCGGGGGGGCCAGACCCTACAATGAGCAGTTCTTC

D: .
size: .
J: TRBJ2-1
V: TRBV29-1
CDR3: CSGRDSGGTYNEQFF
DNA: TGCAGCGGCCGCGATTCCGGTGGTACCTACAATGAGCAGTTCTTC

D: TRBD1
size: .
J: TRBJ2-3
V: TRBV5-1
CDR3: CASSNRGQGADTQYF
DNA: TGCGCCAGCAGCAACAGGGGACAGGGGGCCGATACGCAGTATTTT

D: .
size: .
J: TRBJ1-2
V: TRBV12-3/TRBV12-4
CDR3: CASTSGGRGYGYTF
DNA: TGTGCCAGTACCTCCGGGGGGCGCGGCTATGGCTACACCTTC

D: .
size: .
J: TRBJ2-3
V: TRBV20-1
CDR3: CSALMVTDTQYF
DNA: TGCAGTGCCTTGATGGTCACAGATACGCAGTATTTT

D: .
size: many
J: TRBJ2-7
V: TRBV12-3/TRBV12-4
CDR3: CASSFGGGSSYEQYF
DNA: TGTGCCAGCAGTTTTGGTGGGGGAAGCTCCTACGAGCAGTACTTC

D: .
size: many
J: TRBJ2-7
V: TRBV7-2
CDR3: CASRKGGRGEQYF
DNA: TGTGCCAGCAGAAAAGGGGGGAGGGGCGAGCAGTACTTC

D: .
size: few
J: TRBJ1-1
V: TRBV7-3
CDR3: CASSLQSSSEAFF
DNA: TGTGCCAGCAGCCTCCAGTCGAGCAGTGAAGCTTTCTTT

D: TRBD2
size: .
J: TRBJ2-3
V: TRBV12-3/TRBV12-4
CDR3: CASIPSGGAWGSQYF
DNA: TGTGCCAGCATCCCTAGCGGGGGGGCTTGGGGTTCGCAGTATTTT

D: .
size: few
J: TRBJ1-6
V: TRBV12-3/TRBV12-4
CDR3: CASRRGGALNSPLHF
DNA: TGTGCCAGCAGGCGGGGGGGGGCGCTTAATTCACCCCTCCACTTT

D: TRBD1
size: .
J: TRBJ2-3
V: TRBV2
CDR3: CASSGQGRGTDTQYF
DNA: TGTGCCAGCAGTGGACAGGGAAGGGGCACAGATACGCAGTATTTT

D: .
size: once
J: TRBJ2-6
V: TRBV10-3
CDR3: CAIPDSSGANVLTF
DNA: TGTGCCATCCCTGACAGCTCTGGGGCCAACGTCCTGACTTTC

D: .
size: few
J: TRBJ2-7
V: TRBV5-1
CDR3: CASSSPGRIYEQYF
DNA: TGCGCCAGCAGCTCCCCCGGACGTATCTACGAGCAGTACTTC

D: .
size: many
J: TRBJ2-2
V: TRBV5-1
CDR3: CASSKDVANTGELFF
DNA: TGCGCCAGCAGCAAGGACGTCGCGAACACCGGGGAGCTGTTTTTT

D: TRBD2
size: .
J: TRBJ2-4
V: TRBV25-1
CDR3: CASSEWNSGGAGYF
DNA: TGTGCCAGCAGTGAATGGAATAGCGGGGGGGCCGGGTACTTC

D: .
size: many
J: TRBJ2-1
V: TRBV12-3/TRBV12-4
CDR3: CASSFFGGPGNEQFF
DNA: TGTGCCAGCAGTTTCTTCGGGGGGCCCGGAAATGAGCAGTTCTTC

D: .
size: .
J: TRBJ1-1
V: TRBV6-2/TRBV6-3
CDR3: CASNAWTDVPTEAFF
DNA: TGTGCCAGCAATGCCTGGACGGACGTTCCCACTGAAGCTTTCTTT